This T cell receptor (beta chain) was recorded in a study of control samples from healthy donors and cancer patients. J gave up 4 bases and V 6 bases, and 17 bases lay outside the gene matches. CDR1 is LGHNT, CDR2 FRNRAP, per germline. The CDR3 runs 18 residues. Repertoires were generated with immunoSEQ multiplex PCR, while TCRdb's copy carries only in-frame clones and drops some. The sample has about 97,000 clones; about 89% are singletons. V is TRBV12-5 and J is TRBJ2-1; 8 bases are shared with TRBD2. Input material: blood. This clonotype originated in a man aged 25 to 45 in good health. This CDR3 reads CASGTGTSWVGTYNEQFF. The CDR3 nucleotides are TGTGCTAGTGGCACCGGGACTAGTTGGGTGGGGACATACAATGAGCAGTTCTTC.